This T cell receptor beta chain was captured in a study of blood T cell repertoires in COVID-19. Germline values: CDR1 MNHEY, CDR2 SVGAGI. The CDR3 consists of 14 residues. Trimming took off 5 bases at V and 6 bases at J, with 16 bases between the two ends. Generated by immunoSEQ multiplex PCR, the TCRdb table keeps only in-frame clones and is missing some. The sample lists around 140,000 clones, 65% to 90% occurring once. The chain joins TRBV6-5 to TRBJ1-2; D is uncertain. Specimen: peripheral blood. The clonotype comes from a man aged 60-69 years with active or convalescent COVID-19. The CDR3 bases are TGTGCCAGCAGTAACAACAGCGGGAGGAATGGCTACACCTTC. Translating it yields CASSNNSGRNGYTF.